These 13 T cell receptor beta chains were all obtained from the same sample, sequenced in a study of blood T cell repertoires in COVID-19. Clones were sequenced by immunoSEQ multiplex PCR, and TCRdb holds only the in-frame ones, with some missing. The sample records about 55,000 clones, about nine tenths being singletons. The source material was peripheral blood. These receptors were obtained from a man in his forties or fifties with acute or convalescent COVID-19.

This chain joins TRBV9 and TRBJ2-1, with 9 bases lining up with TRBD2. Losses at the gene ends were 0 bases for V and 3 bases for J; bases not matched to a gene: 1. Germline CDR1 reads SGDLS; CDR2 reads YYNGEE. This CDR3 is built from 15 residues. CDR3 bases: TGTGCCAGCAGCGTAGGAGCGGGAGGCTACAATGAGCAGTTCTTC. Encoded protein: CASSVGAGGYNEQFF.

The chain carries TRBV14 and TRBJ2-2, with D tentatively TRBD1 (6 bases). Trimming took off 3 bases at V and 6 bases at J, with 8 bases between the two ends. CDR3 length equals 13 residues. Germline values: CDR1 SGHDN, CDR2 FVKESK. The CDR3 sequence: CASSHQGPGELFF. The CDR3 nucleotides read TGTGCCAGCAGCCACCAGGGGCCCGGGGAGCTGTTTTTT.

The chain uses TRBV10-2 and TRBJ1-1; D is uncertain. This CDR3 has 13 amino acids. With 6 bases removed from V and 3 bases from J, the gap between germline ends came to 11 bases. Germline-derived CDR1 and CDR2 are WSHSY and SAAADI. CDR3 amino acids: CASSFGGYTEAFF. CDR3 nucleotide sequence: TGCGCCAGCAGCTTTGGCGGTTACACTGAAGCTTTCTTT.

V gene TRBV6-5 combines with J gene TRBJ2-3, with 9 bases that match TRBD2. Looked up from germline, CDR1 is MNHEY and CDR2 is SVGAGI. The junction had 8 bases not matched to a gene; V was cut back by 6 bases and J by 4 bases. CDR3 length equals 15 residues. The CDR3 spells CASSLTSGRADTQYF. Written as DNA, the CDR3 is TGTGCCAGCAGCCTGACTAGCGGAAGGGCAGATACGCAGTATTTT.

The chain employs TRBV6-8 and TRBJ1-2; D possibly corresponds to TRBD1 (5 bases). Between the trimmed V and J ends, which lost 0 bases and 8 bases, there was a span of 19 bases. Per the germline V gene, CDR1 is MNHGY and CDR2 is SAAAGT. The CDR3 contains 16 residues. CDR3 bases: TGTGCCAGCAGTTACTCAGGGCAGACAGAGCTTATGGGCTACACCTTC. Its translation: CASSYSGQTELMGYTF.

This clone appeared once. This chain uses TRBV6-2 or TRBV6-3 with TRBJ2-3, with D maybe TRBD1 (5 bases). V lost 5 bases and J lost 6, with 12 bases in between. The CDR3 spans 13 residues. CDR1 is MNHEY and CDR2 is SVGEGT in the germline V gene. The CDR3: CASSRFAGDTQYF. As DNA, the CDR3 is TGTGCCAGCAGTCGGTTCGCAGGGGATACGCAGTATTTT.

CDR3 DNA: TGTGCCAGCTCACCCCCAAACACCGGGGAGCTGTTTTTT. Its protein product is CASSPPNTGELFF. The genes are TRBV18 and TRBJ2-2; D unclear. The CDR3 has 13 amino acids. The germline V and J ends were trimmed by 3 bases and 2 bases, with 4 bases remaining between them. Germline V gives CDR1 KGHSH, CDR2 LQKENI.

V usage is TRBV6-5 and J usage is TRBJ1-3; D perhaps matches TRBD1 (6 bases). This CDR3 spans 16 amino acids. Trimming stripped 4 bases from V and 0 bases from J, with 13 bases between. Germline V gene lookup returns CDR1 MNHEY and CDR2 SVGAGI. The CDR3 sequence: CASSSEGHLSGNTIYF. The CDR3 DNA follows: TGTGCCAGCAGTTCTGAGGGACACCTCTCTGGAAACACCATATATTTT.

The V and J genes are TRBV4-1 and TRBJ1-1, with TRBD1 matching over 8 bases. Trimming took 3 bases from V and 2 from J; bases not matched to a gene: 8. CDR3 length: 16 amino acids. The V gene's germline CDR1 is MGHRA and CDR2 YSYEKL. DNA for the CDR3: TGCGCCAGCAGCCACTCAGACAGGGGCGCTAACACTGAAGCTTTCTTT. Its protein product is CASSHSDRGANTEAFF.

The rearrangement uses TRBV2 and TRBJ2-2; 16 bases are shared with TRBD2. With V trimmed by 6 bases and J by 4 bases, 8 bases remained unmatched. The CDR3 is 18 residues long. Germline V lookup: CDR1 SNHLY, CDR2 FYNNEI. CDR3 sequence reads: CASRPGLAGGKRTGELFF. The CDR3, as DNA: TGTGCCAGCAGGCCGGGACTAGCGGGAGGGAAGCGCACCGGGGAGCTGTTTTTT.

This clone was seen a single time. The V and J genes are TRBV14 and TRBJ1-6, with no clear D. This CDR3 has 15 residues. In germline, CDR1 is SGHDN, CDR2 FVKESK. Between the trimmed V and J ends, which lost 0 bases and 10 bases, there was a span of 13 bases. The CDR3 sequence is CASSQESPRVSPLHF. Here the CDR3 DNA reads TGTGCCAGCAGCCAAGAGAGCCCTCGGGTGTCACCCCTCCACTTT.

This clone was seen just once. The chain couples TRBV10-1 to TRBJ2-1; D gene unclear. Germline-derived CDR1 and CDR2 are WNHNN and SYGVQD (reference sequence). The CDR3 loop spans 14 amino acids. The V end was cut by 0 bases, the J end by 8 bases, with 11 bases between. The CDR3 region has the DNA TGCGCCAGCAGTGAGTCCGGAGCGCAACATGAGCAGTTCTTC. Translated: CASSESGAQHEQFF.

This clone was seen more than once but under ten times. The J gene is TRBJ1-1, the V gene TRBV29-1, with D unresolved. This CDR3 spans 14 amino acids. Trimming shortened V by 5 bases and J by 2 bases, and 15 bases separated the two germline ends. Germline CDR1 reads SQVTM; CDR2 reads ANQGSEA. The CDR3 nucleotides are TGCAGCGTTTGGGCCGTCCAGCCCAACACTGAAGCTTTCTTT. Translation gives CSVWAVQPNTEAFF.